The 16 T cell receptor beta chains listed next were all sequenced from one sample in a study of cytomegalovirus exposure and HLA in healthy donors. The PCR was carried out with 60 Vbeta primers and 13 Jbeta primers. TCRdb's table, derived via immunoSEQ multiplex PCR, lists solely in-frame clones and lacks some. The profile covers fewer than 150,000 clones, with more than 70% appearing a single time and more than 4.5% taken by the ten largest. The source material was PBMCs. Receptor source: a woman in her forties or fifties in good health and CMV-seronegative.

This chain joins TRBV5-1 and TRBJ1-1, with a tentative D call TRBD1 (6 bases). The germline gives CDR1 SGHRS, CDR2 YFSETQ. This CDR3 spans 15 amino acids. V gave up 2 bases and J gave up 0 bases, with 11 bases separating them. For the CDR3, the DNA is TGCGCCAGCAGCTTTCACAGGGAAATGAACACTGAAGCTTTCTTT. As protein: CASSFHREMNTEAFF.

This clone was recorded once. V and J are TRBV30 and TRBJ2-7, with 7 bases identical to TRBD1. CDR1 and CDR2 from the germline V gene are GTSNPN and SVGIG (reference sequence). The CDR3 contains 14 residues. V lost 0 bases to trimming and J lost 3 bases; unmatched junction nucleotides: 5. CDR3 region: CAWSVGQVYYEQYF. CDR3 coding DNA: TGTGCCTGGAGTGTAGGACAGGTGTACTACGAGCAGTACTTC. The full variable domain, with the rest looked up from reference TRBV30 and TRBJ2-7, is SQTIHQWPATLVQPVGSPLSLECTVEGTSNPNLYWYRQAAGRGLQLLFYSVGIGQISSEVPQNLSASRPQDRQFILSSKKLLLSDSGFYLCAWSVGQVYYEQYFGPGTRLTVT.

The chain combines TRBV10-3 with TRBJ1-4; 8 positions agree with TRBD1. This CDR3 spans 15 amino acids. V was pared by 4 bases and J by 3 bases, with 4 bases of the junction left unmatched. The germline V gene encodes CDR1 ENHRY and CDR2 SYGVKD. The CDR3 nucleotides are TGTGCCATCAGTGCAGGACAGGGAGCTAATGAAAAACTGTTTTTT. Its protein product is CAISAGQGANEKLFF.

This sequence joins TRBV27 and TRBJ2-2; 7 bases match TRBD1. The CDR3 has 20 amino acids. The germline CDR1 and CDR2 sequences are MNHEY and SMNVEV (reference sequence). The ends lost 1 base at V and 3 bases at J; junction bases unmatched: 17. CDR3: CASSLYPPDRAGRDTGELFF. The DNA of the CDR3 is TGTGCCAGCAGTTTATACCCCCCCGACAGGGCTGGACGAGACACCGGGGAGCTGTTTTTT.

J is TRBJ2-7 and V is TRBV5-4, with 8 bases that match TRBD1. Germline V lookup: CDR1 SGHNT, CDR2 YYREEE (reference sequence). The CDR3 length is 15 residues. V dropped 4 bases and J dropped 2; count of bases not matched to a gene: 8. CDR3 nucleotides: TGTGCCAGCAGCGGACAGGGACTTTCAGCCTACGAGCAGTACTTC. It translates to CASSGQGLSAYEQYF.

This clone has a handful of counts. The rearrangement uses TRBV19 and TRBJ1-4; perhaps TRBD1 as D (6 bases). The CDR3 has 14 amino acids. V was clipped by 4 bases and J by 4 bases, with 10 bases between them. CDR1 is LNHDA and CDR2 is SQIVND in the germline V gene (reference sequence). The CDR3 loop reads CASSTDRFNEKLFF. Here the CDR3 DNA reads TGTGCCAGTAGTACGGACAGATTTAATGAAAAACTGTTTTTT.

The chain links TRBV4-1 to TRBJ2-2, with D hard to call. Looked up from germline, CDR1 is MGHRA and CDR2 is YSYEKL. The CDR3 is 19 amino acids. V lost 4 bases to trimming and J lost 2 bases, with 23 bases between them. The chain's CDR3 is CASSPLKEPSTKNTGELFF. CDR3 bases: TGCGCCAGCAGCCCCCTAAAAGAACCCTCCACCAAAAACACCGGGGAGCTGTTTTTT.

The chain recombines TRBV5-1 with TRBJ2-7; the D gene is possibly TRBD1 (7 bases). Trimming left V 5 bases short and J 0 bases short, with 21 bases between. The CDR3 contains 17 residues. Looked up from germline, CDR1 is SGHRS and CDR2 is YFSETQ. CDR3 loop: CASRGTSGGMTSYEQYF. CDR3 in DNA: TGCGCCAGCAGGGGTACGTCAGGGGGGATGACCTCCTACGAGCAGTACTTC.

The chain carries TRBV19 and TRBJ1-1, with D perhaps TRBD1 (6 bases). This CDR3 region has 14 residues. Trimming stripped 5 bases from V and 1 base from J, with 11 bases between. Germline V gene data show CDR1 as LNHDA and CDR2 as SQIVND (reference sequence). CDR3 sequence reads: CASSPHRENTEAFF. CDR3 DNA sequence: TGTGCCAGTAGTCCTCACAGGGAGAACACTGAAGCTTTCTTT.

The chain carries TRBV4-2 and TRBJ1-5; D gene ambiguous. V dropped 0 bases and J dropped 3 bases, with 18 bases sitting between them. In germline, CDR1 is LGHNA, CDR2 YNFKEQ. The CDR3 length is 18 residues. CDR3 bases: TGTGCCAGCAGCCAAGAGGTGGCAGGTCGTTTGAACAATCAGCCCCAGCATTTT. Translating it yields CASSQEVAGRLNNQPQHF.

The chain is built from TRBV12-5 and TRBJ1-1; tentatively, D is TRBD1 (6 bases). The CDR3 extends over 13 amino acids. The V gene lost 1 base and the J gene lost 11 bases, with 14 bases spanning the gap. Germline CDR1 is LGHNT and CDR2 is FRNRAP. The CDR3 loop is CASGLALTGQAFF. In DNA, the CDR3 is TGTGCTAGTGGTTTGGCCCTAACAGGGCAGGCTTTCTTT. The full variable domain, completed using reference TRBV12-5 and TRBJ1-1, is DARVTQTPRHKVTEMGQEVTMRCQPILGHNTVFWYRQTMMQGLELLAYFRNRAPLDDSGMPKDRFSAEMPDATLATLKIQPSEPRDSAVYFCASGLALTGQAFFGQGTRLTVV.

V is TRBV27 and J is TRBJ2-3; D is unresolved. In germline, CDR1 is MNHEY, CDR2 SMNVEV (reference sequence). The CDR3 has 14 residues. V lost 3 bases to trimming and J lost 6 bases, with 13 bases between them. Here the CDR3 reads CASSFLSSKDTQYF. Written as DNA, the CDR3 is TGTGCCAGCAGTTTCCTGAGTTCCAAGGATACGCAGTATTTT.

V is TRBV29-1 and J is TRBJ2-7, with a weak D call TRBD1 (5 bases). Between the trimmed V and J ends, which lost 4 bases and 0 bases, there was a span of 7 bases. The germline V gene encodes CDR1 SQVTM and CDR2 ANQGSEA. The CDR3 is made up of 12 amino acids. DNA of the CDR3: TGCAGCGTTGGGGGCAGCTCCTACGAGCAGTACTTC. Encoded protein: CSVGGSSYEQYF.

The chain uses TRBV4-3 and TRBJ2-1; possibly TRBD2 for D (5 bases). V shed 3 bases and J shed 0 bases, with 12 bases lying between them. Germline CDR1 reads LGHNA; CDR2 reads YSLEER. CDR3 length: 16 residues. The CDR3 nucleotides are TGCGCCAGCAGCCATGTACTAGAGAGCTCCTACAATGAGCAGTTCTTC. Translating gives CASSHVLESSYNEQFF.

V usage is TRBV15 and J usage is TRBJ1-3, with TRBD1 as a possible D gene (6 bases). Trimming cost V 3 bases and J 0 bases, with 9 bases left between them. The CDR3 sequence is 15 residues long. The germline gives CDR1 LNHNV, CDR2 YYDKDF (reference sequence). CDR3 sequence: CATSRGQLSGNTIYF. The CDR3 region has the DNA TGTGCCACCAGCAGGGGACAACTCTCTGGAAACACCATATATTTT. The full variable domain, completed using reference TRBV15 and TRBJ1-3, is DAMVIQNPRYQVTQFGKPVTLSCSQTLNHNVMYWYQQKSSQAPKLLFHYYDKDFNNEADTPDNFQSRRPNTSFCFLDIRSPGLGDTAMYLCATSRGQLSGNTIYFGEGSWLTVV.

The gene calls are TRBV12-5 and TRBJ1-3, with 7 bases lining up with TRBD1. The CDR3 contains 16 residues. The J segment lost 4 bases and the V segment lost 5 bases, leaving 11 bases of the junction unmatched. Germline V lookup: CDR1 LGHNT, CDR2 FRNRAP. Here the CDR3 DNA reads TGTGCTAGTGGTCCCCGCGGGACAGAGGACGGAAACACCATATATTTT. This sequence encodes CASGPRGTEDGNTIYF.